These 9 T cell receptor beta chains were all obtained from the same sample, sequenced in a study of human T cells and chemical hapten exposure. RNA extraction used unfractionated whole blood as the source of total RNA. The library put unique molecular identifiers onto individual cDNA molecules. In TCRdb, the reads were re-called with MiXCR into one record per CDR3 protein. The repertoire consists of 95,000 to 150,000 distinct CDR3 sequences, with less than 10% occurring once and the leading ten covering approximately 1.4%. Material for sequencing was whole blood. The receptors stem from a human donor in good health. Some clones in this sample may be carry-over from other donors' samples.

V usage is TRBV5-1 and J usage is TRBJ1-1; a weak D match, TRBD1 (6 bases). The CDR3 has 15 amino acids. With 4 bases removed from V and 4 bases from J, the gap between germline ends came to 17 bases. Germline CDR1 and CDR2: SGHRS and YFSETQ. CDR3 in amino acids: CASSQRQASITEAFF. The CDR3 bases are TGCGCCAGCAGCCAGAGACAGGCCTCGATCACTGAAGCTTTCTTT.

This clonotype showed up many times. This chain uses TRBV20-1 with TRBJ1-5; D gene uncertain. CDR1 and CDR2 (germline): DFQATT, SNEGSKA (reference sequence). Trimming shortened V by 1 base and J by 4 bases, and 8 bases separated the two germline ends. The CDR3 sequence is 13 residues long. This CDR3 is CSARVQANQPQHF. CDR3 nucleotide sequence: TGCAGTGCTAGAGTTCAAGCAAATCAGCCCCAGCATTTT.

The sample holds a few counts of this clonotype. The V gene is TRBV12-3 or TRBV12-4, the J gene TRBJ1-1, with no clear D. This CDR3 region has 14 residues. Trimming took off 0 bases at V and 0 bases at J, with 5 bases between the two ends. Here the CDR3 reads CASSLARMNTEAFF. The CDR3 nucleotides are TGTGCCAGCAGTTTAGCGCGGATGAACACTGAAGCTTTCTTT.

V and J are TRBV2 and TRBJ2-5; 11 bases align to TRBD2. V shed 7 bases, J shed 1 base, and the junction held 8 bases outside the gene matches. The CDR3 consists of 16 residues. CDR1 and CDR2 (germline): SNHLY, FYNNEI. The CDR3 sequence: CASTSGLAGLQETQYF. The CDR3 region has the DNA TGTGCCAGCACTTCCGGACTAGCGGGTCTCCAAGAGACCCAGTACTTC. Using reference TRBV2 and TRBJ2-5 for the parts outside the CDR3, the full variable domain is EPEVTQTPSHQVTQMGQEVILRCVPISNHLYFYWYRQILGQKVEFLVSFYNNEISEKSEIFDDQFSVERPDGSNFTLKIRSTKLEDSAMYFCASTSGLAGLQETQYFGPGTRLLVL.

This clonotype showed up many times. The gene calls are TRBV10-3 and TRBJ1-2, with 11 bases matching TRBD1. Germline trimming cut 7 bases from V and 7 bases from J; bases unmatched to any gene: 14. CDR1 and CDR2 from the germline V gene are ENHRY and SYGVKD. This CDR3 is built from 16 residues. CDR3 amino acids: CAIIDGQGAGSTGYTF. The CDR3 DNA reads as TGTGCCATCATTGATGGACAGGGGGCGGGCTCGACTGGCTACACCTTC.

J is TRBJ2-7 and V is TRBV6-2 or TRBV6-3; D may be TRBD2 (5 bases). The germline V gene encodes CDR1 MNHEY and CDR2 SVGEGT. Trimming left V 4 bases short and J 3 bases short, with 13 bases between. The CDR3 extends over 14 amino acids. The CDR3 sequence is CASSSGSLFYEQYF. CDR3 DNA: TGTGCCAGCAGTTCGGGGTCTCTTTTCTACGAGCAGTACTTC.

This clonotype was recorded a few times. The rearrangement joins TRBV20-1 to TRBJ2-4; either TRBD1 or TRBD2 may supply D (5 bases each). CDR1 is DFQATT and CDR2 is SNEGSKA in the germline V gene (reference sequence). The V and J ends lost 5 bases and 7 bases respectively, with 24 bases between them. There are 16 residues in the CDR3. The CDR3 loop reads CSAPHAREGRRNIQYF. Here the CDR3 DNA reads TGCAGTGCTCCACACGCCCGCGAGGGGCGGCGGAACATTCAGTACTTC.

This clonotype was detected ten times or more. CDR3 protein: CAWTIGTTYEQYF. The CDR3, as DNA: TGTGCCTGGACTATCGGGACAACCTACGAGCAGTACTTC. The V call is TRBV30, the J call TRBJ2-7; tentatively, D is TRBD1 (6 bases). Germline CDR1 reads GTSNPN; CDR2 reads SVGIG (reference sequence). The CDR3 loop spans 13 amino acids. V lost 4 bases and J 2 bases, leaving 12 bases between the germline ends.

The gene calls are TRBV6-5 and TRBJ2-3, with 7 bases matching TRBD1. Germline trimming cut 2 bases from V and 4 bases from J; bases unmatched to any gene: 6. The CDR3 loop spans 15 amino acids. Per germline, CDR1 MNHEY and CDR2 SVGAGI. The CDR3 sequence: CASSYSGQVPDTQYF. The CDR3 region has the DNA TGTGCCAGCAGTTACAGCGGACAGGTGCCAGATACGCAGTATTTT.